This is a list of T cell receptor beta chains from one sample in a study of shared clonotypes between healthy human individuals. Using immunoSEQ multiplex PCR, the repertoire was profiled, and TCRdb retains in-frame clones only, with some absent. This sample has over a million clones, with around 98% found just once. The specimen was naive CD4+ T cells sorted from blood. The receptors originated from a man aged 25-45 years in good health. The CDR3 runs from the conserved cysteine through the conserved F or W. The order of the fields is V gene, CDR3 length, CDR3 protein.

V: TRBV7-3
length: 15
CDR3: CASSLWRGPTDTQYF

V: TRBV5-4
length: 15
CDR3: CASTSRTSSQETQYF

V: TRBV9
length: 15
CDR3: CASSVTSGRAETQYF

V: TRBV9
length: 16
CDR3: CASSAKPGLNTDTQYF

V: TRBV19
length: 14
CDR3: CATRPGTAKETQYF

V: TRBV5-4
length: 15
CDR3: CASAREPGRGETQYF

V: TRBV4-1
length: 14
CDR3: CASSAQDWYNEQFF

V: TRBV28
length: 14
CDR3: CASSLDRVVTEAFF

V: TRBV15
length: 18
CDR3: CATSRDPSLAGGFVQQFF

V: TRBV25-1
length: 18
CDR3: CASSEYGFDGSGADTQYF

V: TRBV30
length: 16
CDR3: CAWSHPGRGSNQPQHF

V: TRBV28
length: 13
CDR3: CASSRRSTDTQYF

V: TRBV5-1
length: 14
CDR3: CASSLGDRGEKLFF

V: TRBV10-2
length: 14
CDR3: CASRPQLRNEKLFF

V: TRBV10-3
length: 11
CDR3: CAISLGDTQYF